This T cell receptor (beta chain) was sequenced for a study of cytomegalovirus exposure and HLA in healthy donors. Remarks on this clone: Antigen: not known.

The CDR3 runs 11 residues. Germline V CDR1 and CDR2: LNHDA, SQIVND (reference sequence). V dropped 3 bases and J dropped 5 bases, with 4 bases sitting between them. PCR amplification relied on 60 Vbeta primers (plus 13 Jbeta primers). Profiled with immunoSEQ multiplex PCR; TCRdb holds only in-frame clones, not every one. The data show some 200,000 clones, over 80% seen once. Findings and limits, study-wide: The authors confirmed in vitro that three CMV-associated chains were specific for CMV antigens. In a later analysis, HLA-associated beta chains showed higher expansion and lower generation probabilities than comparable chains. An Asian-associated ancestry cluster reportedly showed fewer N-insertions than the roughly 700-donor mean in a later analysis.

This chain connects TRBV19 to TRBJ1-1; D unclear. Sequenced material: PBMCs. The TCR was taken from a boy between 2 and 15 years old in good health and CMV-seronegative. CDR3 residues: CASSMATEAFF. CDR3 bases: TGTGCCAGTAGTATGGCTACTGAAGCTTTCTTT.